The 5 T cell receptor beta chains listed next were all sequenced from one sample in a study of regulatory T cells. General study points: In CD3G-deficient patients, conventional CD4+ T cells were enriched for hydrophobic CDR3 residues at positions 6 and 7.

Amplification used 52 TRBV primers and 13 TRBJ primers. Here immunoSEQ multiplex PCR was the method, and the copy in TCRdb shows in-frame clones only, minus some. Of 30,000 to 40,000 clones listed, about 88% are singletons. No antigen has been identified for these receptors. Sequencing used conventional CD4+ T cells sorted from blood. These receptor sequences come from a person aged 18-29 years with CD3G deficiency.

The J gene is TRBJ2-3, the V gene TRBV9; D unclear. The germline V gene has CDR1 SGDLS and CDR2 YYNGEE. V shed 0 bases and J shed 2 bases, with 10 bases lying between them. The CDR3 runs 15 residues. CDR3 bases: TGTGCCAGCAGCGTAGGCAGCCGACCCACAGATACGCAGTATTTT. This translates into CASSVGSRPTDTQYF.

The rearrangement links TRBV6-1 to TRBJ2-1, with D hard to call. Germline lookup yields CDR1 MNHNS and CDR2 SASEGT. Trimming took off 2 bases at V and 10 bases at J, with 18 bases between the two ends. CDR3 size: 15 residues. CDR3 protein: CASSETNGPMREQFF. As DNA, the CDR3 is TGTGCCAGCAGTGAAACAAATGGGCCCATGCGGGAGCAGTTCTTC.

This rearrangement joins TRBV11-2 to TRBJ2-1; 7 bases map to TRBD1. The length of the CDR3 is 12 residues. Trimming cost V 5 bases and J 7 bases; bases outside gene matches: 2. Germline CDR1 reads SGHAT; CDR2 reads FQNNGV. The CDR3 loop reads CASSNRGNEQFF. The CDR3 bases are TGTGCCAGCAGCAACAGGGGAAATGAGCAGTTCTTC.

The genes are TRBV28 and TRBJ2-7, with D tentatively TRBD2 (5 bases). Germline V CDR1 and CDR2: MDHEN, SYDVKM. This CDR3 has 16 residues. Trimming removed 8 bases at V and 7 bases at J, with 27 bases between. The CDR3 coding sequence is TGTGCCAGCGTTGGGCACCGGTCGAGCGGACGGGGAGAGCAGTACTTC. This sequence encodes CASVGHRSSGRGEQYF.

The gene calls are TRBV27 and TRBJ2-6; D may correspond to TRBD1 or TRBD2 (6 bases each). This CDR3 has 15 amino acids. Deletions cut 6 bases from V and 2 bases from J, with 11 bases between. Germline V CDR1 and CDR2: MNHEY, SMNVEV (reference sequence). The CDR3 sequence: CASSPRGAGANVLTF. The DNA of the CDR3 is TGTGCCAGCAGCCCTAGGGGGGCTGGGGCCAACGTCCTGACTTTC. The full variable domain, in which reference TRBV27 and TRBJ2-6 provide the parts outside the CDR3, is EAQVTQNPRYLITVTGKKLTVTCSQNMNHEYMSWYRQDPGLGLRQIYYSMNVEVTDKGDVPEGYKVSRKEKRNFPLILESPSPNQTSLYFCASSPRGAGANVLTFGAGSRLTVL.